This T cell receptor beta chain was identified in a study of T cell responses to AZD1222 COVID-19 vaccine. Repertoires were generated with immunoSEQ multiplex PCR, while TCRdb's copy carries only in-frame clones and drops some. Of under 150,000 clones listed, around 80% are singletons. Sequenced material: peripheral blood, taken 28 days after the second AZD1222 dose. This sequence was found in an adult who received the AZD1222 COVID-19 vaccine.

Here the CDR3 reads CASSTGTPYWGELFF. In DNA form, the CDR3 reads TGTGCCAGCAGTACCGGGACACCCTACTGGGGTGAGCTGTTTTTT. The chain combines TRBV2 with TRBJ2-2, with D perhaps TRBD1 (6 bases). V gave up 5 bases and J gave up 11 bases, with 21 bases separating them. The CDR3 is made up of 15 amino acids. Germline CDR1 reads SNHLY; CDR2 reads FYNNEI.